The 21 T cell receptor beta chains reported below all come from one sample, sequenced in a study of blood T cell repertoires in COVID-19. Produced via immunoSEQ multiplex PCR; TCRdb's table is partial and in-frame only. The sample shows 120,000 to 150,000 clones, 88% of them seen only once. The sequenced material came from peripheral blood. The source of these receptors is a man aged 50-60 years with active or convalescent COVID-19.

The chain recombines TRBV5-1 with TRBJ2-7; possibly TRBD2 for D (6 bases). CDR1 is SGHRS and CDR2 is YFSETQ in the germline V gene. Between the trimmed V and J ends, which lost 4 bases and 1 base, there was a span of 18 bases. The CDR3 extends over 16 amino acids. CDR3 in amino acids: CASSGGKTTASYEQYF. Written as DNA, the CDR3 is TGCGCCAGCAGCGGAGGGAAGACGACAGCTTCCTACGAGCAGTACTTC.

The V gene is TRBV6-5, the J gene TRBJ2-7; 9 bases are shared with TRBD2. This CDR3 has 14 residues. CDR1 is MNHEY and CDR2 is SVGAGI in the germline V gene. After removal of 5 bases from V and 0 bases from J, the junction contained 2 bases not matched to a gene. The CDR3 DNA sequence: TGTGCCAGCAGTCCTAGCGGGATCTCCTACGAGCAGTACTTC. This encodes CASSPSGISYEQYF.

This chain uses TRBV28 with TRBJ1-3; D is possibly TRBD1 (6 bases). The CDR3 has 15 amino acids. Germline V lookup: CDR1 MDHEN, CDR2 SYDVKM. Trimming took off 2 bases at V and 0 bases at J, with 8 bases between the two ends. The CDR3 bases are TGTGCCAGCAGTTTACACAGGGTCTCTGGAAACACCATATATTTT. Translated: CASSLHRVSGNTIYF.

This sequence joins TRBV30 and TRBJ2-3; 7 bases are a match to TRBD2. V dropped 3 bases and J dropped 8; count of bases not matched to a gene: 5. Germline V gene sequence: CDR1 GTSNPN, CDR2 SVGIG (reference sequence). This CDR3 region has 12 residues. This chain's CDR3 is CAWRAGEITQYF. In DNA, the CDR3 is TGTGCCTGGAGGGCGGGAGAAATTACGCAGTATTTT.

The rearrangement links TRBV24-1 to TRBJ1-5; 9 positions agree with TRBD1. Germline assignment: CDR1 KGHDR and CDR2 SFDVKD. The J segment lost 5 bases and the V segment lost 4 bases, leaving 5 bases of the junction unmatched. This CDR3 has 15 residues. CDR3 sequence: CATSEGTGRDQPQHF. For the CDR3, the DNA is TGTGCCACCAGTGAGGGGACAGGGAGGGATCAGCCCCAGCATTTT.

This clone has only a few counts. The chain has TRBV28 and TRBJ2-7; D perhaps matches TRBD1 (6 bases). The CDR3 has 15 amino acids. Trimming removed 1 base at V and 2 bases at J, with 12 bases between. CDR1 is MDHEN and CDR2 is SYDVKM in the germline V gene. CDR3 amino acids: CASSLLGTTTYEQYF. The CDR3 DNA follows: TGTGCCAGCAGTTTATTGGGGACAACCACCTACGAGCAGTACTTC. The complete variable domain, with remaining parts taken from reference TRBV28 and TRBJ2-7, reads DVKVTQSSRYLVKRTGEKVFLECVQDMDHENMFWYRQDPGLGLRLIYFSYDVKMKEKGDIPEGYSVSREKKERFSLILESASTNQTSMYLCASSLLGTTTYEQYFGPGTRLTVT.

V usage is TRBV27 and J usage is TRBJ2-1; the match to TRBD2 covers 12 bases. CDR1 and CDR2 (germline): MNHEY, SMNVEV (reference sequence). The J segment lost 9 bases and the V segment lost 2 bases, leaving 8 bases of the junction unmatched. The CDR3 contains 16 residues. CDR3 nucleotide sequence: TGTGCCAGCAGTTTAGGTGGACTAGCGGGAAGAAGTGAGCAGTTCTTC. Its protein product is CASSLGGLAGRSEQFF.

The chain couples TRBV6-4 to TRBJ2-2, with D possibly matching TRBD2 (6 bases). V dropped 4 bases and J dropped 6 bases, with 18 bases sitting between them. CDR1 MRHNA and CDR2 SNTAGT come from the germline V gene. This CDR3 has 16 residues. The CDR3 nucleotides are TGTGCCAGCAGTGTAACCTCTGGGAGGAGGCCCGGGGAGCTGTTTTTT. Translated, it gives CASSVTSGRRPGELFF.

The chain uses TRBV9 and TRBJ2-7, with 7 bases lining up with TRBD2. Germline CDR1 is SGDLS and CDR2 is YYNGEE. The V segment lost 4 bases and the J segment 0 bases; nucleotides outside the gene matches: 13. The CDR3 is 17 amino acids. The CDR3 region has the DNA TGTGCCAGCAGCTCTCCCCCTAGCGGTACGAGCTCCTACGAGCAGTACTTC. Translating gives CASSSPPSGTSSYEQYF.

The CDR3 sequence: CAAPAVGSSYEQYF. DNA for the CDR3: TGTGCAGCTCCCGCGGTAGGTAGCTCCTACGAGCAGTACTTC. The chain has TRBV27 and TRBJ2-7; D unresolved. Germline lookup yields CDR1 MNHEY and CDR2 SMNVEV (reference sequence). The CDR3 spans 14 residues.

This chain connects TRBV10-1 to TRBJ1-1; 8 nucleotides match TRBD1. CDR1 is WNHNN, CDR2 SYGVQD, per germline (reference sequence). This CDR3 contains 15 residues. V was clipped by 3 bases and J by 4 bases; unmatched bases: 7. CDR3 sequence (DNA): TGCGCCAGCAGTGACCAGGGGGCGCCGAGCACTGAAGCTTTCTTT. Translating it yields CASSDQGAPSTEAFF.

The chain couples TRBV10-3 to TRBJ2-1, with 10 nucleotides matching TRBD2. Germline CDR1 ENHRY, CDR2 SYGVKD. The CDR3 length is 15 residues. The V segment lost 4 bases and the J segment 7 bases; nucleotides outside the gene matches: 7. CDR3 residues: CAISAASGSSNEQFF. CDR3 DNA sequence: TGTGCCATCAGTGCCGCTAGCGGGAGTTCGAATGAGCAGTTCTTC.

The gene calls are TRBV28 and TRBJ2-1; 7 bases line up with TRBD1. Unmatched junction bases numbered 11, after V lost 5 bases and J lost 16 bases. CDR3 length equals 12 residues. Germline-derived CDR1 and CDR2 are MDHEN and SYDVKM. CDR3 DNA sequence: TGTGCCAGCAGTCTCCCGGGACAGAAGTCCTTCTTC. Translation: CASSLPGQKSFF.

The chain joins TRBV28 to TRBJ2-7; 7 bases agree with TRBD1. Germline V lookup: CDR1 MDHEN, CDR2 SYDVKM. V trimming: 3 bases; J trimming: 2 bases; junction bases outside the gene matches: 4. The CDR3 sequence is 14 residues long. The CDR3, as DNA: TGTGCCAGCAGTTTTGAGGGGGCTACCTACGAGCAGTACTTC. It specifies CASSFEGATYEQYF.

The chain is built from TRBV18 and TRBJ2-2; 8 bases are shared with TRBD2. V dropped 3 bases and J dropped 6; count of bases not matched to a gene: 9. The CDR3 totals 16 residues. Germline assignment: CDR1 KGHSH and CDR2 LQKENI. CDR3 bases: TGTGCCAGCTCACCCTCCAGCGGGGGAAGTTCCGGGGAGCTGTTTTTT. Amino acid sequence: CASSPSSGGSSGELFF.

The V gene is TRBV7-9, the J gene TRBJ2-2; 11 nucleotides agree with TRBD1. V lost 5 bases to trimming and J lost 6 bases; unmatched junction nucleotides: 8. Germline V CDR1 and CDR2: SEHNR, FQNEAQ (reference sequence). The CDR3 sequence is 16 residues long. The DNA of the CDR3 is TGTGCCAGCAGCCGGACAGGGGGCGGTTTCGCCGGGGAGCTGTTTTTT. Translating gives CASSRTGGGFAGELFF. Full variable domain (remainder filled in from reference TRBV7-9 and TRBJ2-2): DTGVSQNPRHKITKRGQNVTFRCDPISEHNRLYWYRQTLGQGPEFLTYFQNEAQLEKSRLLSDRFSAERPKGSFSTLEIQRTEQGDSAMYLCASSRTGGGFAGELFFGEGSRLTVL.

The chain recombines TRBV2 with TRBJ2-6; no firm D call. Trimming shortened V by 8 bases and J by 1 base, and 12 bases separated the two germline ends. The germline V gene encodes CDR1 SNHLY and CDR2 FYNNEI. The CDR3 length is 15 residues. The CDR3 DNA reads TGTGCCAGCGCCTCCACGGTTTCTGGGGCCAACGTCCTGACTTTC. Translating gives CASASTVSGANVLTF.

The V gene is TRBV28, the J gene TRBJ2-1; 9 bases are a match to TRBD2. In germline, CDR1 is MDHEN, CDR2 SYDVKM. Trimming at V came to 5 bases and at J to 7 bases, leaving 6 bases not matched to a gene. This CDR3 region has 14 residues. CDR3 sequence reads: CASSASGIKNEQFF. CDR3 nucleotide sequence: TGTGCCAGCAGTGCTAGCGGGATAAAAAATGAGCAGTTCTTC.

The J gene is TRBJ1-1, the V gene TRBV19, with 8 bases lining up with TRBD1. The CDR3 totals 16 residues. V trimming: 8 bases; J trimming: 1 base; junction bases outside the gene matches: 12. Germline CDR1 is LNHDA and CDR2 is SQIVND (reference sequence). The CDR3 region is CASRDRGFTSNTEAFF. The CDR3 bases are TGTGCCAGTCGCGACAGGGGCTTTACTTCGAACACTGAAGCTTTCTTT.

The V call is TRBV12-3 or TRBV12-4, the J call TRBJ2-1; 8 bases are shared with TRBD2. J lost 9 bases, V lost 3 bases, and 4 bases had no gene match. CDR3 length: 13 amino acids. CDR3 protein: CASSFSREAEQFF. In DNA, the CDR3 is TGTGCCAGCAGTTTCTCGCGGGAGGCTGAGCAGTTCTTC.

In its sample, this clone was seen a few times. CDR3 sequence: CASSLLQGRHSPLHF. CDR3 nucleotides: TGTGCCAGCAGCCTCTTACAGGGGAGGCATTCACCCCTCCACTTT. The rearrangement uses TRBV28 and TRBJ1-6, with TRBD1 identical over 7 bases. In germline, CDR1 is MDHEN, CDR2 SYDVKM. This CDR3 contains 15 residues. With V trimmed by 6 bases and J by 8 bases, 10 bases remained unmatched.